One sample yielded the 5 T cell receptor beta chains listed below, sequenced in a study of blood T cell repertoires in COVID-19. Method: immunoSEQ multiplex PCR; TCRdb's copy keeps in-frame clones and lacks some. The sample has 150,000 to 200,000 clones; about 75% are singletons. Specimen: peripheral blood. These receptor sequences come from a woman aged 45-60 years with active or convalescent COVID-19.

The J gene is TRBJ1-1, the V gene TRBV7-9, with 7 bases matching TRBD1. V shed 8 bases and J 0 bases; nucleotides not matched to a gene: 9. This CDR3 comprises 15 residues. Germline CDR1 reads SEHNR; CDR2 reads FQNEAQ (reference sequence). The CDR3 sequence is CASGGDSYMNTEAFF. As DNA, the CDR3 is TGTGCCAGCGGTGGGGACAGCTACATGAACACTGAAGCTTTCTTT.

V gene TRBV5-1 combines with J gene TRBJ2-7; 10 bases are shared with TRBD1. The length of the CDR3 is 17 residues. Germline-derived CDR1 and CDR2 are SGHRS and YFSETQ. Trimming cost V 5 bases and J 1 base; bases outside gene matches: 12. CDR3 protein: CASSKPGQGKGSYEQYF. The CDR3 bases are TGCGCCAGCAGTAAACCGGGACAGGGGAAAGGTTCCTACGAGCAGTACTTC. Full variable domain (outside the CDR3, taken from reference TRBV5-1 and TRBJ2-7): KAGVTQTPRYLIKTRGQQVTLSCSPISGHRSVSWYQQTPGQGLQFLFEYFSETQRNKGNFPGRFSGRQFSNSRSEMNVSTLELGDSALYLCASSKPGQGKGSYEQYFGPGTRLTVT.

In nucleotides, the CDR3 is TGTGCCAGCGCAGGGCTTTCCACAGATACGCAGTATTTT. It encodes CASAGLSTDTQYF. This chain links TRBV7-6 with TRBJ2-3; D is possibly TRBD1 (5 bases). This CDR3 contains 13 residues. In germline, CDR1 is SGHVS, CDR2 FNYEAQ. The germline V and J ends were trimmed by 8 bases and 2 bases, with 11 bases remaining between them.

The gene calls are TRBV18 and TRBJ1-4; D possibly corresponds to TRBD1 (6 bases). Trimming left V 4 bases short and J 2 bases short, with 14 bases between. Per germline, CDR1 KGHSH and CDR2 LQKENI. The CDR3 is made up of 16 amino acids. The CDR3 bases are TGTGCCAGCTCACGGGGAACCCAGGGGACTAATGAAAAACTGTTTTTT. It is translated as CASSRGTQGTNEKLFF.

This clone was observed a single time. This chain joins TRBV19 and TRBJ1-2, with TRBD1 as a possible D gene (6 bases). The CDR3 runs to 13 residues. Germline V gene sequence: CDR1 LNHDA, CDR2 SQIVND (reference sequence). With 5 bases removed from V and 8 bases from J, the gap between germline ends came to 15 bases. The CDR3 loop reads CASSPPTGSGYTF. The DNA of the CDR3 is TGTGCCAGTAGTCCCCCAACAGGGAGCGGCTACACCTTC.